This TCR beta chain was recovered during a study of early T cells in non-severe SARS-CoV-2 infection. Study summary: Bulk RNA taken from unsorted whole blood was sequenced, leaving chains unpaired. General observations from the study: The matching step, a VDJdb search, favored anti-spike CD8 responses and missed private and CD4 specificities.

On this clonotype: Its antigen is as yet unknown.

CDR1 is LGHDT and CDR2 is YNNKEL in the germline V gene (reference sequence). Deletions cut 5 bases from V and 3 bases from J, with 14 bases between. This CDR3 has 14 residues. Individual cDNA molecules were tagged with unique molecular identifiers. Via MiXCR, TCRdb re-called the 5' RACE reads, giving one row per CDR3 protein. The table has over 50,000 distinct CDR3 sequences, 15% seen once. Sequencing used whole blood, obtained at baseline. The genes are TRBV3-1 and TRBJ2-7; a possible D gene is TRBD2 (6 bases). The TCR comes from an adult who was a healthcare worker with PCR-confirmed SARS-CoV-2 infection or an uninfected control (not recorded which). For the CDR3, the DNA is TGTGCCAGCAGCTTCCGGACTACGGACTACGAGCAGTACTTC. Translation: CASSFRTTDYEQYF.